A single sample gave rise to the 6 T cell receptor beta chains below, sequenced in a study of cytomegalovirus exposure and HLA in healthy donors. The PCR used 60 Vbeta and 13 Jbeta primers. Repertoires were generated with immunoSEQ multiplex PCR, while TCRdb's copy carries only in-frame clones and drops some. The table has about 82,000 clones, about two thirds seen once. Material for sequencing was PBMCs. The receptors shown here come from a man aged 55 to 70 in good health and CMV-seronegative.

On this clone itself: The same CDR3 arises from other DNA sequences in this sample as well. V and J are TRBV18 and TRBJ2-5, with D perhaps matching TRBD1 (6 bases). The length of the CDR3 is 13 residues. The V gene's germline CDR1 is KGHSH and CDR2 LQKENI. V lost 3 bases and J 1 base, leaving 6 bases between the germline ends. Here the CDR3 reads CASSPDSQETQYF. CDR3 sequence (DNA): TGTGCCAGCTCACCGGACAGCCAAGAGACCCAGTACTTC.

The rearrangement links TRBV2 to TRBJ2-7; D uncertain. The CDR3 runs 13 residues. Germline V CDR1 and CDR2: SNHLY, FYNNEI. The V gene lost 6 bases and the J gene lost 0 bases, with 9 bases spanning the gap. CDR3 in amino acids: CASSLAISYEQYF. The CDR3 DNA reads TGTGCCAGCAGCTTAGCTATCTCCTACGAGCAGTACTTC.

In its sample, this clone was seen a few times. V gene TRBV27 combines with J gene TRBJ1-4; 8 bases align to TRBD1. This CDR3 comprises 14 residues. The V gene's germline CDR1 is MNHEY and CDR2 SMNVEV (reference sequence). V dropped 5 bases and J dropped 10; count of bases not matched to a gene: 9. The CDR3 coding sequence is TGTGCCAGCAGTCCACCCGGGACAGGAGGAAAACTGTTTTTT. Translating it yields CASSPPGTGGKLFF.

This clone has a handful of counts. This chain's CDR3 is CASSFSRDRGNYEQYF. DNA for the CDR3: TGCGCCAGCAGCTTTAGCCGGGACAGGGGTAATTACGAGCAGTACTTC. The genes are TRBV5-1 and TRBJ2-7, with 10 bases lining up with TRBD1. The CDR3 runs 16 residues. V lost 2 bases to trimming and J lost 4 bases; unmatched junction nucleotides: 9. Germline loops: CDR1 SGHRS, CDR2 YFSETQ.

The chain carries TRBV25-1 and TRBJ1-2; 10 nucleotides align to TRBD1. This CDR3 region has 16 residues. The V gene end was trimmed by 5 bases and the J gene end by 1 base; junction bases not matched to a gene: 7. Germline V gives CDR1 MGHDK, CDR2 SYGVNS. In nucleotides, the CDR3 is TGTGCCAGCAGTAACCCGACAGGGGGCAATAACTATGGCTACACCTTC. Its protein product is CASSNPTGGNNYGYTF.

The chain uses TRBV7-2 and TRBJ1-3; TRBD1 is a possible D gene (5 bases). The CDR3 covers 13 residues. Germline assignment: CDR1 SGHTA and CDR2 FQGNSA. The ends were cut back, 4 bases at V and 4 bases at J, with 8 bases in the middle. The CDR3 sequence is CASSWDSGNTIYF. The DNA of the CDR3 is TGTGCCAGCAGCTGGGACTCCGGAAACACCATATATTTT.